The 24 T cell receptor beta chains listed next were all sequenced from one sample in a study of T-cell reconstitution after alpha-beta-depleted transplantation in children. This sample's TCRbeta library carried unique molecular identifier barcodes. TCRdb itself ran the PCR reads through MiXCR, one entry per CDR3 protein. The table has some 550,000 distinct CDR3 sequences, more than 20% seen once; the top ten hold 12% to 15%. Sequenced material: PBMCs, mostly from graft donor cells, taken 360 days after TCRalphabeta/CD19-depleted stem cell transplant. These receptors all come from a boy in the first two years of life who had a stem cell transplant for acute myeloid leukemia, so the T cells may come from the graft donor.

This clonotype has only a few counts. The rearrangement uses TRBV6-5 and TRBJ1-1; 7 bases fit TRBD1. The CDR3 runs 17 residues. V trimming: 2 bases; J trimming: 0 bases; junction bases outside the gene matches: 9. Germline-derived CDR1 and CDR2 are MNHEY and SVGAGI. CDR3 bases: TGTGCCAGCAGTTACGCGAGTAACAGGGGCCTGAACACTGAAGCTTTCTTT. This sequence encodes CASSYASNRGLNTEAFF.

The rearrangement links TRBV27 to TRBJ2-2, with TRBD1 matching 10 bases. V shed 8 bases and J 4 bases; nucleotides not matched to a gene: 7. This CDR3 has 15 amino acids. CDR1 and CDR2 from the germline V gene are MNHEY and SMNVEV (reference sequence). CDR3 protein: CASGLGTGATGELFF. As DNA, the CDR3 is TGTGCCAGCGGATTAGGGACAGGGGCCACCGGGGAGCTGTTTTTT.

The chain is built from TRBV6-1 and TRBJ2-5; TRBD1 might be the D (5 bases). CDR1 is MNHNS and CDR2 is SASEGT in the germline V gene. The CDR3 runs 15 residues. Trimming stripped 2 bases from V and 5 bases from J, with 15 bases between. CDR3: CASSEQGFDGETQYF. The CDR3 nucleotides are TGTGCCAGCAGTGAACAGGGCTTCGACGGGGAGACCCAGTACTTC.

There are many counts of this clonotype. This rearrangement joins TRBV5-1 to TRBJ2-7; D unresolved. The V end lost 0 bases, the J end lost 3 bases, and 10 bases lay between the germline ends. Germline assignment: CDR1 SGHRS and CDR2 YFSETQ. This CDR3 region has 14 residues. CDR3 in DNA: TGCGCCAGCAGCTTGGTCGGATCGTTCTACGAGCAGTACTTC. This sequence encodes CASSLVGSFYEQYF. The variable domain in full, completed from reference TRBV5-1 and TRBJ2-7, reads KAGVTQTPRYLIKTRGQQVTLSCSPISGHRSVSWYQQTPGQGLQFLFEYFSETQRNKGNFPGRFSGRQFSNSRSEMNVSTLELGDSALYLCASSLVGSFYEQYFGPGTRLTVT.

In this sample, this clonotype turned up many times. The CDR3 here is CASSPTGIGYTF. Here the CDR3 DNA reads TGTGCCAGCAGCCCGACAGGGATCGGCTACACCTTC. This chain uses TRBV7-2 with TRBJ1-2; 7 nucleotides line up with TRBD1. CDR1 is SGHTA, CDR2 FQGNSA, per germline. This CDR3 is 12 amino acids long. V lost 5 bases and J lost 8; bases outside the gene matches: 5.

J is TRBJ1-6 and V is TRBV6-5; 7 nucleotides agree with TRBD1. The junction had 8 bases not matched to a gene; V was cut back by 0 bases and J by 3 bases. CDR1 is MNHEY and CDR2 is SVGAGI in the germline V gene. The CDR3 spans 18 residues. DNA of the CDR3: TGTGCCAGCAGTTACTCCGTCGAGGGGGCGAGCTATAATTCACCCCTCCACTTT. Translated: CASSYSVEGASYNSPLHF.

This clonotype was seen a handful of times. The chain combines TRBV29-1 with TRBJ2-5, with 8 nucleotides matching TRBD2. The length of the CDR3 is 12 residues. The V and J ends lost 8 bases and 5 bases, in that order; junction bases with no gene match: 7. CDR1 is SQVTM and CDR2 is ANQGSEA in the germline V gene. The CDR3 sequence is CSSGGGAETQYF. The CDR3 DNA reads as TGCAGCTCCGGGGGGGGCGCCGAGACCCAGTACTTC.

The chain employs TRBV20-1 and TRBJ2-2; D is undetermined. V gave up 0 bases and J gave up 4 bases, with 9 bases separating them. The germline V gene encodes CDR1 DFQATT and CDR2 SNEGSKA (reference sequence). There are 14 residues in the CDR3. The CDR3 nucleotides read TGCAGTGCTAGAGAGTTAAGTAGCACCGGGGAGCTGTTTTTT. Protein: CSARELSSTGELFF.

The CDR3 DNA follows: TGCAGTGCTAGACTGACTAGCCCTACCACAGATACGCAGTATTTT. Its translation: CSARLTSPTTDTQYF. The chain links TRBV20-1 to TRBJ2-3; 7 bases line up with TRBD2. Per the germline V gene, CDR1 is DFQATT and CDR2 is SNEGSKA (reference sequence). The CDR3 is 15 residues long. The trim removed 2 bases at V and 2 bases at J, leaving 7 bases unmatched.

The chain is built from TRBV7-6 and TRBJ2-1; the match to TRBD2 covers 8 bases. The CDR3 runs 13 residues. With V trimmed by 5 bases and J by 6 bases, 3 bases remained unmatched. Germline CDR1 is SGHVS and CDR2 is FNYEAQ. The CDR3 protein is CASSHGRGNEQFF. The CDR3 region has the DNA TGTGCCAGCAGCCACGGGAGGGGCAATGAGCAGTTCTTC.

There are many counts of this clonotype. The chain couples TRBV29-1 to TRBJ2-5; D uncertain. Germline lookup yields CDR1 SQVTM and CDR2 ANQGSEA. The CDR3 runs 12 residues. V lost 4 bases, J lost 3 bases, and 9 bases lay in between. This CDR3 reads CSVVGVEETQYF. CDR3 nucleotides: TGCAGCGTTGTTGGGGTCGAAGAGACCCAGTACTTC.

The J gene is TRBJ2-3, the V gene TRBV24-1; 9 bases fit TRBD2. This CDR3 comprises 15 residues. Germline CDR1 KGHDR, CDR2 SFDVKD. The V and J ends lost 4 bases and 2 bases, in that order; junction bases with no gene match: 3. The CDR3 region is CATSEKRGDTDTQYF. In DNA, the CDR3 is TGTGCCACCAGTGAAAAGCGGGGGGACACAGATACGCAGTATTTT.

The chain carries TRBV28 and TRBJ2-1; D ambiguous. Germline loops: CDR1 MDHEN, CDR2 SYDVKM. The CDR3 has 12 amino acids. The V and J ends lost 5 bases and 9 bases respectively, with 11 bases between them. DNA of the CDR3: TGTGCCAGCAGTCTCGTAAAACTTGAGCAGTTCTTC. This encodes CASSLVKLEQFF.

The chain carries TRBV24-1 and TRBJ2-6; possibly TRBD1 or TRBD2 for D (5 bases each). V was trimmed by 7 bases and J by 0 bases, leaving 15 bases between them. The CDR3 consists of 17 residues. Germline CDR1 is KGHDR and CDR2 is SFDVKD. The CDR3 DNA follows: TGTGCCACCAGCGCAACCGGGGCGAGCTCTGGGGCCAACGTCCTGACTTTC. Translated, it gives CATSATGASSGANVLTF.

The chain carries TRBV5-1 and TRBJ2-1; D is undetermined. Trimming shortened V by 3 bases and J by 7 bases, and 14 bases separated the two germline ends. Germline CDR1 reads SGHRS; CDR2 reads YFSETQ. The CDR3 is made up of 14 amino acids. CDR3 nucleotides: TGCGCCAGCAGCTACCCCCGTGAGTCTAATGAGCAGTTCTTC. Its translation: CASSYPRESNEQFF.

At least ten counts were recorded for this clonotype. The chain joins TRBV4-1 to TRBJ2-3, with TRBD2 identical over 8 bases. The junction had 16 bases not matched to a gene; V was cut back by 7 bases and J by 4 bases. The length of the CDR3 is 17 residues. Germline V gene data show CDR1 as MGHRA and CDR2 as YSYEKL. CDR3 DNA: TGCGCCAGCACCACACAGTCGAGCGGGGGCCCTCCAGATACGCAGTATTTT. It yields the protein CASTTQSSGGPPDTQYF.

V usage is TRBV13 and J usage is TRBJ2-1; weak D call: TRBD2 (5 bases). The CDR3 spans 16 residues. In germline, CDR1 is PRHDT, CDR2 FYEKMQ (reference sequence). V lost 2 bases and J 5 bases, leaving 16 bases between the germline ends. The DNA of the CDR3 is TGTGCCAGCAGCTTACGTCGGAACTCGGGAAACAATGAGCAGTTCTTC. This encodes CASSLRRNSGNNEQFF.

This clonotype was detected many times. The V call is TRBV15, the J call TRBJ2-5; possibly TRBD1 or TRBD2 for D (6 bases each). The CDR3 spans 14 residues. Germline values: CDR1 LNHNV, CDR2 YYDKDF (reference sequence). Trimming cost V 5 bases and J 4 bases, with 14 bases left between them. CDR3 DNA sequence: TGTGCCACCAGCTACGGGGGCCGGGTAGAGACCCAGTACTTC. It is translated as CATSYGGRVETQYF.

The gene calls are TRBV27 and TRBJ2-5; the D gene is possibly TRBD2 (6 bases). V lost 6 bases to trimming and J lost 5 bases, with 13 bases between them. CDR1 and CDR2 from the germline V gene are MNHEY and SMNVEV (reference sequence). The CDR3 is 13 amino acids. The CDR3 DNA follows: TGTGCCAGCAGGCTGACTAGTTTTGAGACCCAGTACTTC. This gives the protein CASRLTSFETQYF.

Only a few counts were recorded for this clonotype. The V and J genes are TRBV7-3 and TRBJ2-6, with no clear D. Trimming removed 4 bases at V and 0 bases at J, with 19 bases between. CDR3 length equals 19 residues. The germline CDR1 and CDR2 sequences are SGHTA and FQGTGA. This chain's CDR3 is CASSSGSPGVFSGANVLTF. DNA for the CDR3: TGTGCCAGCAGCTCCGGCTCCCCAGGCGTCTTCTCTGGGGCCAACGTCCTGACTTTC.

Many counts were recorded for this clonotype. DNA for the CDR3: TGCAGCGTTGTACAGGGTACGAAAACAGATACGCAGTATTTT. Amino acids: CSVVQGTKTDTQYF. The chain employs TRBV29-1 and TRBJ2-3; D may be TRBD1 (6 bases). With 4 bases removed from V and 3 bases from J, the gap between germline ends came to 14 bases. This CDR3 has 14 amino acids. Germline values: CDR1 SQVTM, CDR2 ANQGSEA.

This clonotype was counted many times. The V and J genes are TRBV6-5 and TRBJ2-5; possibly TRBD1 for D (7 bases). This CDR3 spans 14 amino acids. With 4 bases removed from V and 5 bases from J, the gap between germline ends came to 14 bases. Germline V gene data show CDR1 as MNHEY and CDR2 as SVGAGI. CDR3 sequence: CASSSVRGVETQYF. For the CDR3, the DNA is TGTGCCAGCAGTTCAGTCAGGGGGGTGGAGACCCAGTACTTC.

This chain links TRBV12-3 or TRBV12-4 with TRBJ2-2, with D perhaps TRBD1 (5 bases). The CDR3 spans 15 residues. V shed 5 bases and J shed 0 bases, with 10 bases lying between them. In DNA, the CDR3 is TGTGCCAGCAGTAGACAGTTCGCGAACACCGGGGAGCTGTTTTTT. Translating gives CASSRQFANTGELFF.

This clonotype was seen only a few times. The chain is built from TRBV9 and TRBJ2-4; TRBD2 might be the D (7 bases). CDR1 SGDLS and CDR2 YYNGEE come from the germline V gene. The CDR3 consists of 13 residues. Between the trimmed V and J ends, which lost 3 bases and 11 bases, there was a span of 15 bases. CDR3 in amino acids: CASSDGWGGLQYF. The DNA for the CDR3 is TGTGCCAGCAGCGACGGTTGGGGGGGCCTTCAGTACTTC.